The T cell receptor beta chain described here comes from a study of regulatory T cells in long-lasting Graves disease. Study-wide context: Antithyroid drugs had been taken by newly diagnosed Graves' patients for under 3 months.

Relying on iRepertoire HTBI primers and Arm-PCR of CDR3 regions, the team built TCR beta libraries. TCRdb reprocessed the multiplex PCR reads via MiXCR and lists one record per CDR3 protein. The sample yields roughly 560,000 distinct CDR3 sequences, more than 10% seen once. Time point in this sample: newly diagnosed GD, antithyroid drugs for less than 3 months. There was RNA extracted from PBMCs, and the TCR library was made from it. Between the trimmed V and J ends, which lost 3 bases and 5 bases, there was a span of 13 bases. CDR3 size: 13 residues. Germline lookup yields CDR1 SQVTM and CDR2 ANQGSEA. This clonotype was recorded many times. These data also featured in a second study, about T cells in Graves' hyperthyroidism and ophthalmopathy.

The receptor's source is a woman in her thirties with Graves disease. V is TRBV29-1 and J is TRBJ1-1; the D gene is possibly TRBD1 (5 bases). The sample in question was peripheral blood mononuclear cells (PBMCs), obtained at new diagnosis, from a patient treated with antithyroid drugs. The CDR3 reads CSVDGSGRTEAFF. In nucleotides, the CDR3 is TGCAGCGTTGACGGTTCAGGGCGAACTGAAGCTTTCTTT.